The entry below describes one T cell receptor (beta chain). Its antigen is as yet unknown. The entry originates in a study of radiation and T cells in renal cell carcinoma. Study conclusions and caveats: Baseline intratumoral clonotype presence is unknown without pretreatment biopsies. Top tumor clonotypes rose in blood 2 weeks post-radiation, then contracted.

V lost 5 bases to trimming and J lost 4 bases, with 12 bases between them. The length of the CDR3 is 13 residues. The V gene's germline CDR1 is SGHTS and CDR2 YDEGEE. The protocol was immunoSEQ multiplex PCR, while the TCRdb copy is restricted to in-frame clones and leaves out a portion. The sample records some 130,000 clones, approximately 80% being singletons. As to time point: blood 2 weeks post-SBRT. The treatment is: 15 Gy SBRT to primary tumor, nephrectomy 4 weeks later. This renal cell carcinoma was of the clear cell type. The chain links TRBV5-8 to TRBJ1-2, with unresolved D. This sequence was found in a woman aged 55-70 years with renal cell carcinoma. The starting material was blood, obtained from a patient whose treatment included radiotherapy and nephrectomy. CDR3 sequence (DNA): TGTGCCAGCAGGTCACGTTCAGTCTATGGCTACACCTTC. Amino acids: CASRSRSVYGYTF.